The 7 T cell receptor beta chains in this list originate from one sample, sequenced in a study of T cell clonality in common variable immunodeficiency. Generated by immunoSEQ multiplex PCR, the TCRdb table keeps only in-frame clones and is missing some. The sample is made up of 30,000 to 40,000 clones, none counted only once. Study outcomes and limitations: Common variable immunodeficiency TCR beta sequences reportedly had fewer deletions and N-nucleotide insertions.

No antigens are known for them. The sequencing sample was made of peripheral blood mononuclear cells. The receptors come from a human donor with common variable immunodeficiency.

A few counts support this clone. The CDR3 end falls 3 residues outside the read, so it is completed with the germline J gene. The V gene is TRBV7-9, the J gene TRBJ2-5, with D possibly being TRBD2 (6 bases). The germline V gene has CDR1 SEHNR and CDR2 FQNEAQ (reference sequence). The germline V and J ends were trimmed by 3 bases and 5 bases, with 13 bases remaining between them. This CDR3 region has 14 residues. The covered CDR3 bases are TGTGCCAGCAGCTTTAGCGGCGGAGCCGAGACC. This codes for CASSFSGGAET. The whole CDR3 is CASSFSGGAETQYF.

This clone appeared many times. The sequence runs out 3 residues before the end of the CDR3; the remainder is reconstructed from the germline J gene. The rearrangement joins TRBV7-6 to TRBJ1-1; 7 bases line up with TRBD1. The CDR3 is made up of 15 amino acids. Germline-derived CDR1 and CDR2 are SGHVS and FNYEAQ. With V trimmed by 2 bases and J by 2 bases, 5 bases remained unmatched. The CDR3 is CASSLTTGDNTEAFF. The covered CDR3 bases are TGTGCCAGCAGCTTAACCACAGGGGACAACACTGAA.

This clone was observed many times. CDR3 DNA, as far as it was read: TGTGCCAGCAGTGGGCGGAGCGGTTCCTACAATGAG. The encoded protein is CASSGRSGSYNE. The whole CDR3 protein reads CASSGRSGSYNEQFF. This chain connects TRBV6-1 to TRBJ2-1; D perhaps matches TRBD2 (5 bases). Read data end 3 residues before the CDR3 end; the end is taken from the germline J gene. Trimming took 4 bases from V and 1 from J, leaving 11 bases between them. Germline V gene sequence: CDR1 MNHNS, CDR2 SASEGT. This CDR3 region has 15 residues.

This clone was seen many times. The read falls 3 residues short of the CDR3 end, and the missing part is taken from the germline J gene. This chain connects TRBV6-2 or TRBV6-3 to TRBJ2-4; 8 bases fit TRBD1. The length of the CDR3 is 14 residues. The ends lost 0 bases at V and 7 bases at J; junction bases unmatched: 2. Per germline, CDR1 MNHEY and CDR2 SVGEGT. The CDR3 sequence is CASSYSTGANIQYF. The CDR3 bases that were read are TGTGCCAGCAGTTACTCGACAGGGGCGAACATT.

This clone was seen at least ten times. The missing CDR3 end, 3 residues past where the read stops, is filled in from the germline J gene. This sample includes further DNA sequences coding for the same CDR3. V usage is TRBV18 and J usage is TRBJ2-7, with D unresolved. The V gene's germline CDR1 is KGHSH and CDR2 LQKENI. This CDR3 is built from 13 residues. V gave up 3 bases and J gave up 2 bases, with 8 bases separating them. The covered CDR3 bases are TGTGCCAGCTCACCGGGCACCGCCTACGAG. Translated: CASSPGTAYE. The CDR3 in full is CASSPGTAYEQYF.

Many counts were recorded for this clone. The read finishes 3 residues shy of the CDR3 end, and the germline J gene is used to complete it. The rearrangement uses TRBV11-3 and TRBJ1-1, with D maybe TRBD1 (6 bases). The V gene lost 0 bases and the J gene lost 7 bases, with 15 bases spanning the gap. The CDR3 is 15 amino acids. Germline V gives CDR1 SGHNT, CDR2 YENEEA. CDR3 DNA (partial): TGTGCCAGCAGCTTAGACGCACAGGGAGCTCGTGAA. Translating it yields CASSLDAQGARE. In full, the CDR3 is CASSLDAQGAREAFF.

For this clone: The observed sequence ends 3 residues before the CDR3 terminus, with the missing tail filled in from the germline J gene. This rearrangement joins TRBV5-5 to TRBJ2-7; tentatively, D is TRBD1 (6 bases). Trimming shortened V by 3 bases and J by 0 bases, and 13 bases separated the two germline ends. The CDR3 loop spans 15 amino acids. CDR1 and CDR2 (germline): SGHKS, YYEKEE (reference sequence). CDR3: CASSSGTLYSYEQYF. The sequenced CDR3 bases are TGTGCCAGCAGCTCCGGGACACTTTACTCCTACGAG.